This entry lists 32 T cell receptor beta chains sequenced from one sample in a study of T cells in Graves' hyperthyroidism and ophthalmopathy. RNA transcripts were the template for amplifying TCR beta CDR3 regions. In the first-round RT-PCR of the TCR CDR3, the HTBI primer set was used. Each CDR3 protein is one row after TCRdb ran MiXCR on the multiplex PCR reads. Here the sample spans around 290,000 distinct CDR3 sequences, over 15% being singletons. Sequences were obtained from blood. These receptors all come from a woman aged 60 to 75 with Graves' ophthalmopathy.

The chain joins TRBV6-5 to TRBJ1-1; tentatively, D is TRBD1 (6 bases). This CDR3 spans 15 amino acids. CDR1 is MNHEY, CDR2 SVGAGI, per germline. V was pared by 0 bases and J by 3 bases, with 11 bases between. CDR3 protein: CASSYSGRGYTEAFF. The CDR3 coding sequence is TGTGCCAGCAGTTACTCGGGTAGGGGGTACACTGAAGCTTTCTTT.

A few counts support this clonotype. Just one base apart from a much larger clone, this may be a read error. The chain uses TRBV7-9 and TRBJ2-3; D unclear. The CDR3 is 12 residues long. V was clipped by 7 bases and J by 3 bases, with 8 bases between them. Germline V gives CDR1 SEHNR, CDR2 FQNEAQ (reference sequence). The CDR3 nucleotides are TGTGCCAGCAACCCCCAGACAGATACGCAGTATTTT. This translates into CASNPQTDTQYF.

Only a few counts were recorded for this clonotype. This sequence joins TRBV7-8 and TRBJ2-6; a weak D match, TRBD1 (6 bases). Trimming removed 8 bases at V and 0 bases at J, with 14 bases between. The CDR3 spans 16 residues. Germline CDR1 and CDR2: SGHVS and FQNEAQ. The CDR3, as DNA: TGTGCCAGCTCTCCGGGACAAACCTCTGGGGCCAACGTCCTGACTTTC. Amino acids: CASSPGQTSGANVLTF.

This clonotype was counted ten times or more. CDR3 residues: CASSFTGTQYF. The CDR3 nucleotides read TGTGCCAGCAGCTTTACAGGGACCCAGTACTTC. This rearrangement joins TRBV7-2 to TRBJ2-5, with D perhaps matching TRBD1 (5 bases). The CDR3 spans 11 residues. Per the germline V gene, CDR1 is SGHTA and CDR2 is FQGNSA. With 3 bases removed from V and 7 bases from J, the gap between germline ends came to 6 bases.

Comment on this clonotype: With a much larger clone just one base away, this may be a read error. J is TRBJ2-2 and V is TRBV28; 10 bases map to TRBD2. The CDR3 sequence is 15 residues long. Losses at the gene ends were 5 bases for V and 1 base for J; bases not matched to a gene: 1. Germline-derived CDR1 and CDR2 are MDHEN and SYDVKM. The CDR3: CASSLAGENTGELFF. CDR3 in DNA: TGTGCCAGCAGTCTAGCGGGAGAGAACACCGGGGAGCTGTTTTTT.

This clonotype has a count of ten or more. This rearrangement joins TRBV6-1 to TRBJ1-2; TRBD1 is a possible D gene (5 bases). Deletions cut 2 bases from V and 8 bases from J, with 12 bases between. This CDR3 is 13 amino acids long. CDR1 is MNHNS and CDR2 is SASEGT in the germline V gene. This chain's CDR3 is CASSELEGIGYTF. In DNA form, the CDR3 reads TGTGCCAGCAGTGAACTTGAGGGGATCGGCTACACCTTC.

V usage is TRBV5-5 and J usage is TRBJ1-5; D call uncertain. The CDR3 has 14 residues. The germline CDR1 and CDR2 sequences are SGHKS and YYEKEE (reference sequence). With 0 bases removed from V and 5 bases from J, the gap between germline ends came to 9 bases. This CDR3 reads CASSLDSGDQPQHF. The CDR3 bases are TGTGCCAGCAGCTTGGACTCCGGGGATCAGCCCCAGCATTTT.

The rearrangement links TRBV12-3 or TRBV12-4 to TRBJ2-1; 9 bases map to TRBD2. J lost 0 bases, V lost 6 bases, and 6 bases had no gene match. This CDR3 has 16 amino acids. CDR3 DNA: TGTGCCAGCAGGAAGACTAGCGGAAGCTCCTACAATGAGCAGTTCTTC. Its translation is CASRKTSGSSYNEQFF.

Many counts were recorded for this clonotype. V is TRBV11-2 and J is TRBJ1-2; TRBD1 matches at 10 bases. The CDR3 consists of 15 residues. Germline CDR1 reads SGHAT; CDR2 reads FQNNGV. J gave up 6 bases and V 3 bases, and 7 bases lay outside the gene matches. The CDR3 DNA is TGTGCCAGCAGCTTGGACAGGGGGGTTGGGGATGGCTACACCTTC. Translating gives CASSLDRGVGDGYTF. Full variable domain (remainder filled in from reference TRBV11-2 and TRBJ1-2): EAGVAQSPRYKIIEKRQSVAFWCNPISGHATLYWYQQILGQGPKLLIQFQNNGVVDDSQLPKDRFSAERLKGVDSTLKIQPAKLEDSAVYLCASSLDRGVGDGYTFGSGTRLTVV.

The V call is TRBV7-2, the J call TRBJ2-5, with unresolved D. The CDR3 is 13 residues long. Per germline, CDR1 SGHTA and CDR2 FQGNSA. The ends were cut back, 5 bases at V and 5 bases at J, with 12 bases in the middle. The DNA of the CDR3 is TGTGCCAGCAGCGATTCCCGGTCGGAGACCCAGTACTTC. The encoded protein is CASSDSRSETQYF. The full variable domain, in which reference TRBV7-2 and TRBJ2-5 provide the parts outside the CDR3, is GAGVSQSPSNKVTEKGKDVELRCDPISGHTALYWYRQSLGQGLEFLIYFQGNSAPDKSGLPSDRFSAERTGGSVSTLTIQRTQQEDSAVYLCASSDSRSETQYFGPGTRLLVL.

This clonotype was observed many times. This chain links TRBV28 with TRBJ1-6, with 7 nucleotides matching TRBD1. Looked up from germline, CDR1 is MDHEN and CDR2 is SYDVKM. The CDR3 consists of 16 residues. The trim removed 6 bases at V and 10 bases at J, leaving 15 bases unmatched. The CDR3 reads CASSSRQGTVDSPLHF. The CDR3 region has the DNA TGTGCCAGCAGCTCTAGACAGGGAACTGTTGACTCACCCCTCCACTTT.

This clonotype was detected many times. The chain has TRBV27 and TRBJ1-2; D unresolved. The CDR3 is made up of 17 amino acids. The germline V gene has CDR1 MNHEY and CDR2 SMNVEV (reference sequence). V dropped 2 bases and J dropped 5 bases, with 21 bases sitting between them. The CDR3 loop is CASSLRGFESFKYGYTF. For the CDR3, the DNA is TGTGCCAGCAGTTTACGAGGATTTGAGAGCTTTAAGTATGGCTACACCTTC.

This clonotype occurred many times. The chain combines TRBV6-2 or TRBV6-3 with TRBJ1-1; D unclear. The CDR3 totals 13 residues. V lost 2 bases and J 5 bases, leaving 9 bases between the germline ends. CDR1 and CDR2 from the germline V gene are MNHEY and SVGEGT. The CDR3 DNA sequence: TGTGCCAGCAGTTACCGGGCGAGAACTGAAGCTTTCTTT. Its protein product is CASSYRARTEAFF.

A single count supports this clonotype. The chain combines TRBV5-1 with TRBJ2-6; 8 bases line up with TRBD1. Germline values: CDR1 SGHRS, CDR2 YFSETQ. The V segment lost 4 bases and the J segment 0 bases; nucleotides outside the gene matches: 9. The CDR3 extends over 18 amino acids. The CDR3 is CASSPRTGNRSGANVLTF. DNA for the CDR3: TGCGCCAGCAGCCCTCGGACAGGGAACCGCTCTGGGGCCAACGTCCTGACTTTC. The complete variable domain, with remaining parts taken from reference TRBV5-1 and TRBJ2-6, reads KAGVTQTPRYLIKTRGQQVTLSCSPISGHRSVSWYQQTPGQGLQFLFEYFSETQRNKGNFPGRFSGRQFSNSRSEMNVSTLELGDSALYLCASSPRTGNRSGANVLTFGAGSRLTVL.

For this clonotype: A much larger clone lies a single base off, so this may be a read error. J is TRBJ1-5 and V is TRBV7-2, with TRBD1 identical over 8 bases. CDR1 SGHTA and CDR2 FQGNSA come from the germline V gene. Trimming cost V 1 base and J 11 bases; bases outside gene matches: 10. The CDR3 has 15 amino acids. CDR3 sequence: CASSLEDREVEAQHF. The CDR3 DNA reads TGTGCCAGCAGCTTAGAGGACAGGGAGGTGGAAGCCCAGCATTTT.

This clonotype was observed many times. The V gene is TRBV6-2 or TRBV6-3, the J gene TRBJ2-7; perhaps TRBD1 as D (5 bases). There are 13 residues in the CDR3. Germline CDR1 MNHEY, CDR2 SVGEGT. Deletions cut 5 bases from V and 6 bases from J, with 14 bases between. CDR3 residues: CASSPLLRGEQYF. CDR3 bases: TGTGCCAGCAGTCCGCTTCTAAGGGGCGAGCAGTACTTC.

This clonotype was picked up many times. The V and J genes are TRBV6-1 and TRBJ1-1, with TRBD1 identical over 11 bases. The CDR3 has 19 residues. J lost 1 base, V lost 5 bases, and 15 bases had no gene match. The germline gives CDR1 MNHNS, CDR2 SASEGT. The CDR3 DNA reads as TGTGCCAGCAGTAACCAACCTCCGGGACAGGGGGTTTGGAACACTGAAGCTTTCTTT. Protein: CASSNQPPGQGVWNTEAFF.

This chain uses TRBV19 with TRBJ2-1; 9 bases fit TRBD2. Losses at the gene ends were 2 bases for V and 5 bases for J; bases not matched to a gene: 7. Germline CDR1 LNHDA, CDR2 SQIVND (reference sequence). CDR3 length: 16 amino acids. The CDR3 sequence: CASSISSGSLHNEQFF. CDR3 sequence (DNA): TGTGCCAGTAGTATAAGTAGCGGGAGTCTCCACAATGAGCAGTTCTTC. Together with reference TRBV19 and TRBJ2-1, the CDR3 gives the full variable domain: DGGITQSPKYLFRKEGQNVTLSCEQNLNHDAMYWYRQDPGQGLRLIYYSQIVNDFQKGDIAEGYSVSREKKESFPLTVTSAQKNPTAFYLCASSISSGSLHNEQFFGPGTRLTVL.

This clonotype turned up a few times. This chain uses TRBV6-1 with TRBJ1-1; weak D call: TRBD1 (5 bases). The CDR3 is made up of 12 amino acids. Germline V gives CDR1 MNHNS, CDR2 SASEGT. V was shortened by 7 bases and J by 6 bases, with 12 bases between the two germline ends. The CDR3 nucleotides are TGTGCCAGCACGATAGGGACCCCTGAAGCTTTCTTT. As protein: CASTIGTPEAFF.

CDR3 amino acids: CASSQDKEIHTQYF. The CDR3 nucleotides read TGTGCCAGCAGCCAAGATAAGGAGATACATACGCAGTATTTT. The chain combines TRBV11-2 with TRBJ2-3, with D hard to call. The CDR3 is 14 amino acids. Germline V gives CDR1 SGHAT, CDR2 FQNNGV. V was trimmed by 5 bases and J by 7 bases, leaving 16 bases between them.

CDR3 coding DNA: TGTGCCAGCAGCGCCGACTCGTATGGAAAACTGTTTTTT. Its translation: CASSADSYGKLFF. The V and J genes are TRBV9 and TRBJ1-4; unclear D gene. Per the germline V gene, CDR1 is SGDLS and CDR2 is YYNGEE. The CDR3 is 13 residues long. Trimming removed 3 bases from V and 10 bases from J, with 13 bases in between.

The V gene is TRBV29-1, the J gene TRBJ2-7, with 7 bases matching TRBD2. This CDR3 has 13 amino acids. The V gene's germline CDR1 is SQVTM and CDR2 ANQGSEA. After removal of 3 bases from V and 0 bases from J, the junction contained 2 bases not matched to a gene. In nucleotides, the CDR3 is TGCAGCGTTGACGGGAGGAGCTCCTACGAGCAGTACTTC. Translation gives CSVDGRSSYEQYF.

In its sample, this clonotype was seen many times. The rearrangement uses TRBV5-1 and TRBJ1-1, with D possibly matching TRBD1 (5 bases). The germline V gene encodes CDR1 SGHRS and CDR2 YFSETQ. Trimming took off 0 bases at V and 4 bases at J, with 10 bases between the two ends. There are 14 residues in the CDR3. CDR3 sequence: CASSLAGAPTEAFF. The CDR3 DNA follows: TGCGCCAGCAGCTTGGCCGGGGCCCCCACTGAAGCTTTCTTT.

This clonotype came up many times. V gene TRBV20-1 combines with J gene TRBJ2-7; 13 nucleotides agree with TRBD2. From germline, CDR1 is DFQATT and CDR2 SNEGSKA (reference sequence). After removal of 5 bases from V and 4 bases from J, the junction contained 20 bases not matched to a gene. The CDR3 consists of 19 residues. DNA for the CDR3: TGCAGTGCTTCACCGGTACCCGGACAGGGACTAGCGGGAAGGTACGAGCAGTACTTC. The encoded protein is CSASPVPGQGLAGRYEQYF.

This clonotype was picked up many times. CDR3 sequence: CASSLWLAGVDEQFF. The CDR3 nucleotides read TGTGCCAGCAGTTTATGGCTAGCGGGGGTGGATGAGCAGTTCTTC. The rearrangement uses TRBV12-3 or TRBV12-4 and TRBJ2-1; 10 positions agree with TRBD2. The CDR3 sequence is 15 residues long. The V gene end was trimmed by 2 bases and the J gene end by 8 bases; junction bases not matched to a gene: 6.

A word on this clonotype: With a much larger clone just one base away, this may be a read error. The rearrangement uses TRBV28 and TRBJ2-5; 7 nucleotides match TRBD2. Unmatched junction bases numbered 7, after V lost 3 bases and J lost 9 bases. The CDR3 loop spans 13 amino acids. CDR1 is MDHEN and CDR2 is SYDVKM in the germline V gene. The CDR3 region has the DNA TGTGCCAGCAGTTTTAGGCTACGGGAGGCCCAGTACTTC. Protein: CASSFRLREAQYF.

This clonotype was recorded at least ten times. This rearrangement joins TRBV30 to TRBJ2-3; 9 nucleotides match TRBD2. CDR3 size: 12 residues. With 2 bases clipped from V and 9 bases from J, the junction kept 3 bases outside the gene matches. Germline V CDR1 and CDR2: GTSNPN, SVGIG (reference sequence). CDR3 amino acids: CAWSTLAGTQYF. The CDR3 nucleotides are TGTGCCTGGAGTACCCTAGCGGGGACGCAGTATTTT.

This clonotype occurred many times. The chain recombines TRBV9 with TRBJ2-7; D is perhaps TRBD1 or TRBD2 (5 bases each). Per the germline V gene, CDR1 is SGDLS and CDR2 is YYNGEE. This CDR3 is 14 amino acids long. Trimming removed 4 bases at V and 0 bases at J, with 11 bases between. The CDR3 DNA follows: TGTGCCAGCAGCCCCAGGGACGGCTCCTACGAGCAGTACTTC. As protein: CASSPRDGSYEQYF.

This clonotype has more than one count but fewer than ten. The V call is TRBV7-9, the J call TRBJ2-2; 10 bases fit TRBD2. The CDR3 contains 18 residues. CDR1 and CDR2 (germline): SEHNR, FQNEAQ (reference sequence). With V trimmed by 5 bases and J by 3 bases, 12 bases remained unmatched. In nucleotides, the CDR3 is TGTGCCAGCAGCCCAGCTAGCGGGAGTACCTGGTACACCGGGGAGCTGTTTTTT. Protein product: CASSPASGSTWYTGELFF.

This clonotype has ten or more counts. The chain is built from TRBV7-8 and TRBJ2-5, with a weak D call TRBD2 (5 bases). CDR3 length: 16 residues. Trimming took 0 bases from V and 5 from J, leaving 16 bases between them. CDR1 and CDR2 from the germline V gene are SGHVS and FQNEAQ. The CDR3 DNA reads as TGTGCCAGCAGCTTAGCGCGGGTGTTAGGGTGGGAGACCCAGTACTTC. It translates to CASSLARVLGWETQYF.

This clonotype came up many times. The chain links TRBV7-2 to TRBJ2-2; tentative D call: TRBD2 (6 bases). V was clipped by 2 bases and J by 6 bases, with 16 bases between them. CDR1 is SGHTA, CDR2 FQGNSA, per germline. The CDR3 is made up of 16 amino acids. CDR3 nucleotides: TGTGCCAGCAGCTTAAGTTATCTGGGGACTGCCGGGGAGCTGTTTTTT. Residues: CASSLSYLGTAGELFF.

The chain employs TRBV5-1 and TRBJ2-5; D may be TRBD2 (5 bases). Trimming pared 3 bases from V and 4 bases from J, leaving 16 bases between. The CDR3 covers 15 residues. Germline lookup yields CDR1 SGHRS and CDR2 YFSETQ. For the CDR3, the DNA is TGCGCCAGCAGCTCCGATCCTAGCAGGCGAGAGACCCAGTACTTC. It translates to CASSSDPSRRETQYF.